A single sample is the source of the 7 T cell receptor beta chains below, sequenced in a study of OX40 agonist ivuxolimab in advanced cancers. Repertoires were generated with immunoSEQ multiplex PCR, while TCRdb's copy carries only in-frame clones and drops some. The top ten hold under 0.75% of the sample, which has roughly 67,000 clones, around nine tenths seen once. The source material was CD4+ or CD8+ T cells sorted from blood, sampled in a trial of the OX40 agonist ivuxolimab. The receptors derive from an adult with an advanced solid tumor such as melanoma, head and neck, liver or kidney cancer.

The gene calls are TRBV5-1 and TRBJ2-7; D might be TRBD1 (6 bases). With 1 base removed from V and 6 bases from J, the gap between germline ends came to 14 bases. Germline CDR1 and CDR2: SGHRS and YFSETQ. The CDR3 loop spans 14 amino acids. CDR3: CASSLYGQQGEQYF. The CDR3 DNA follows: TGCGCCAGCAGCTTGTATGGGCAACAGGGCGAGCAGTACTTC.

J is TRBJ2-5 and V is TRBV11-2; D possibly matches TRBD1 or TRBD2 (5 bases each). Trimming cost V 8 bases and J 1 base, with 11 bases left between them. Looked up from germline, CDR1 is SGHAT and CDR2 is FQNNGV. The CDR3 runs 13 residues. The CDR3 spells CASCRDRQETQYF. The CDR3 nucleotides are TGTGCCAGCTGCCGGGACCGCCAAGAGACCCAGTACTTC.

The genes are TRBV7-9 and TRBJ2-7, with TRBD1 matching over 8 bases. CDR1 and CDR2 (germline): SEHNR, FQNEAQ (reference sequence). There are 16 residues in the CDR3. V lost 5 bases to trimming and J lost 1 base; unmatched junction nucleotides: 10. The CDR3 DNA follows: TGTGCCAGCAGCACTTCGTGGACAGGGCAATCCTACGAGCAGTACTTC. Its translation: CASSTSWTGQSYEQYF. The full variable domain, rest sourced from reference TRBV7-9 and TRBJ2-7, is DTGVSQNPRHKITKRGQNVTFRCDPISEHNRLYWYRQTLGQGPEFLTYFQNEAQLEKSRLLSDRFSAERPKGSFSTLEIQRTEQGDSAMYLCASSTSWTGQSYEQYFGPGTRLTVT.

V and J are TRBV9 and TRBJ2-7, with 12 bases identical to TRBD1. The CDR3 totals 17 residues. Germline V CDR1 and CDR2: SGDLS, YYNGEE. V was pared by 0 bases and J by 5 bases, with 9 bases of the junction left unmatched. In DNA, the CDR3 is TGTGCCAGCAGCGTAGCTGGGCGGGACAGGGGGCTTGACGAGCAGTACTTC. Encoded protein: CASSVAGRDRGLDEQYF.

This chain connects TRBV15 to TRBJ2-7, with 8 bases lining up with TRBD2. Germline-derived CDR1 and CDR2 are LNHNV and YYDKDF (reference sequence). The CDR3 covers 13 residues. With 7 bases clipped from V and 6 bases from J, the junction kept 8 bases outside the gene matches. The CDR3 spells CATTQIAGGEQYF. The CDR3 DNA is TGTGCCACCACCCAGATCGCGGGGGGCGAGCAGTACTTC.

In this sample, this clone turned up once. The chain has TRBV5-1 and TRBJ2-4; D uncertain. The CDR3 has 13 amino acids. Deletions cut 0 bases from V and 1 base from J, with 2 bases between. CDR1 and CDR2 (germline): SGHRS, YFSETQ. The DNA for the CDR3 is TGCGCCAGCAGCTTGGGTGCCAAAAACATTCAGTACTTC. Amino acids: CASSLGAKNIQYF.

This rearrangement joins TRBV19 to TRBJ2-7; 8 bases align to TRBD1. The J segment lost 2 bases and the V segment lost 4 bases, leaving 4 bases of the junction unmatched. The CDR3 runs 14 residues. CDR1 is LNHDA, CDR2 SQIVND, per germline (reference sequence). The CDR3 region has the DNA TGTGCCAGTAGTAGGGACAGGAGGACCTACGAGCAGTACTTC. Translation: CASSRDRRTYEQYF.